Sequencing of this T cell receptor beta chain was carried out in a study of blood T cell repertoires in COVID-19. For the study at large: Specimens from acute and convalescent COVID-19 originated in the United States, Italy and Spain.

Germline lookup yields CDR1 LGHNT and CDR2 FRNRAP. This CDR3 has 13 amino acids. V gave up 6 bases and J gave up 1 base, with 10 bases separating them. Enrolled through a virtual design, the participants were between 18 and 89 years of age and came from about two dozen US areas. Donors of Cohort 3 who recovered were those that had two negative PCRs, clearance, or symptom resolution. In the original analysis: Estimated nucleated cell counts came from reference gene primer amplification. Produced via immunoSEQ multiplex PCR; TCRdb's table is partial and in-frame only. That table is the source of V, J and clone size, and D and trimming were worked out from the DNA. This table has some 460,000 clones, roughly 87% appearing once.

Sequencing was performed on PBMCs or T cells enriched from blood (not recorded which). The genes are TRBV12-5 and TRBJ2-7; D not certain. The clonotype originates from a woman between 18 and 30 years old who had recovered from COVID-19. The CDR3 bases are TGTGCTAGTGGCCCACCTATATCCTACGAGCAGTACTTC. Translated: CASGPPISYEQYF. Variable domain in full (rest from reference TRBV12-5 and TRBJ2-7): DARVTQTPRHKVTEMGQEVTMRCQPILGHNTVFWYRQTMMQGLELLAYFRNRAPLDDSGMPKDRFSAEMPDATLATLKIQPSEPRDSAVYFCASGPPISYEQYFGPGTRLTVT.